These 12 T cell receptor beta chains came from one sample sequenced in a study of CD8 T cells in Susac syndrome (dated by TCRdb to the late 2010s). Preparation of the library involved the immunoSEQ multiplex PCR assay. RNA was extracted using the RNeasy kit, and roughly 0.5 to 1 microgram was reverse transcribed with random hexamers. The public reads were quality trimmed at Q25 with fastp and then assembled into clones with MiXCR by TCRdb, keeping productive beta chains. Rows matching on CDR3 protein sequence are summarized as one entry with the most common DNA and genes. The sample profile shows 200,000 or so distinct CDR3 sequences; over 90% of them were found once. The ten biggest clones cover 0.093% of the sample. Sequencing was done on a sample of CD4+ T cells from PBMCs. These receptors were obtained from a human donor with multiple sclerosis.

The V and J genes are TRBV6-5 and TRBJ2-2; a possible D gene is TRBD1 (6 bases). The CDR3 loop spans 15 amino acids. Germline V gives CDR1 MNHEY, CDR2 SVGAGI. The V and J ends lost 0 bases and 7 bases respectively, with 12 bases between them. The CDR3 sequence is CASSYSFPGDGELFF. The DNA for the CDR3 is TGTGCCAGCAGTTACTCGTTTCCAGGGGACGGGGAGCTGTTTTTT.

The chain carries TRBV29-1 and TRBJ2-5, with D unclear. Germline V CDR1 and CDR2: SQVTM, ANQGSEA. Trimming removed 7 bases at V and 2 bases at J, with 8 bases between. This CDR3 has 11 amino acids. CDR3 coding DNA: TGCAGCGCCGGTCGACAAGAGACCCAGTACTTC. Its translation: CSAGRQETQYF.

The rearrangement links TRBV20-1 to TRBJ1-1; D gene uncertain. The CDR3 totals 14 residues. Germline values: CDR1 DFQATT, CDR2 SNEGSKA (reference sequence). Trimming took off 7 bases at V and 2 bases at J, with 17 bases between the two ends. The CDR3, as DNA: TGCAGTGTGGGCGGGAGTGCGGGCAACACTGAAGCTTTCTTT. Protein sequence: CSVGGSAGNTEAFF.

V and J are TRBV27 and TRBJ2-7; D possibly uses TRBD1 or TRBD2 (5 bases each). Looked up from germline, CDR1 is MNHEY and CDR2 is SMNVEV (reference sequence). V lost 3 bases, J lost 6 bases, and 15 bases lay in between. The CDR3 consists of 14 residues. CDR3 sequence: CASSFGGTFFEQYF. The CDR3 DNA sequence: TGTGCCAGCAGTTTTGGGGGAACTTTTTTCGAGCAGTACTTC.

The gene calls are TRBV11-2 and TRBJ2-7, with D unresolved. The CDR3 extends over 12 amino acids. Germline CDR1 SGHAT, CDR2 FQNNGV. Trimming pared 4 bases from V and 4 bases from J, leaving 8 bases between. In DNA, the CDR3 is TGTGCCAGCAGCTCGCAGAGGTACGAGCAGTACTTC. Residues: CASSSQRYEQYF. Supplemented by reference TRBV11-2 and TRBJ2-7, the full variable domain reads EAGVAQSPRYKIIEKRQSVAFWCNPISGHATLYWYQQILGQGPKLLIQFQNNGVVDDSQLPKDRFSAERLKGVDSTLKIQPAKLEDSAVYLCASSSQRYEQYFGPGTRLTVT.

The chain combines TRBV27 with TRBJ2-7, with 8 bases fitting TRBD1. The CDR3 is 14 residues long. The J segment lost 6 bases and the V segment lost 1 base, leaving 5 bases of the junction unmatched. Germline lookup yields CDR1 MNHEY and CDR2 SMNVEV (reference sequence). Here the CDR3 DNA reads TGTGCCAGCAGTTTATATAGGACAGGGCTCGAGCAGTACTTC. This sequence encodes CASSLYRTGLEQYF.

V gene TRBV9 combines with J gene TRBJ2-3; 7 positions agree with TRBD1. Per germline, CDR1 SGDLS and CDR2 YYNGEE. This CDR3 region has 15 residues. V trimming: 4 bases; J trimming: 4 bases; junction bases outside the gene matches: 9. CDR3 sequence (DNA): TGTGCCAGCAGCCTTACAGGGGTAGTCGCAGATACGCAGTATTTT. It encodes CASSLTGVVADTQYF.

This chain links TRBV14 with TRBJ2-2; no clear D gene. Trimming removed 0 bases at V and 1 base at J, with 9 bases between. From germline, CDR1 is SGHDN and CDR2 FVKESK. This CDR3 has 16 residues. The CDR3 sequence: CASSQEWQVNTGELFF. The CDR3 nucleotides read TGTGCCAGCAGCCAAGAATGGCAGGTGAACACCGGGGAGCTGTTTTTT.

The chain links TRBV29-1 to TRBJ1-1, with a weak D call TRBD1 (6 bases). Germline loops: CDR1 SQVTM, CDR2 ANQGSEA. Trimming removed 3 bases from V and 4 bases from J, with 12 bases in between. CDR3 length equals 13 residues. The CDR3 here is CSVDWGAGTEAFF. The CDR3 coding sequence is TGCAGCGTTGACTGGGGGGCGGGCACTGAAGCTTTCTTT. Based on the CDR3 plus reference TRBV29-1 and TRBJ1-1, the full variable domain is SAVISQKPSRDICQRGTSLTIQCQVDSQVTMMFWYRQQPGQSLTLIATANQGSEATYESGFVIDKFPISRPNLTFSTLTVSNMSPEDSSIYLCSVDWGAGTEAFFGQGTRLTVV.

This rearrangement joins TRBV4-2 to TRBJ2-5; a weak D match, TRBD2 (6 bases). CDR3 size: 14 residues. CDR1 and CDR2 (germline): LGHNA, YNFKEQ. Trimming took 4 bases from V and 3 from J, leaving 12 bases between them. The CDR3 nucleotides are TGTGCCAGCAGCCCTAACACGGGGGAAGAGACCCAGTACTTC. The encoded protein is CASSPNTGEETQYF.

V and J are TRBV4-1 and TRBJ2-5, with D unclear. Germline V gene sequence: CDR1 MGHRA, CDR2 YSYEKL. The CDR3 totals 17 residues. The V and J ends lost 5 bases and 1 base respectively, with 20 bases between them. CDR3 in amino acids: CASSAGRAERFQETQYF. CDR3 DNA: TGCGCCAGCAGCGCCGGAAGGGCGGAGAGATTCCAAGAGACCCAGTACTTC.

There are a few counts of this clonotype. CDR3 DNA: TGTGCCAGCAGCCTCAGGGGCTTAGGCACTGAAGCTTTCTTT. Its translation is CASSLRGLGTEAFF. V usage is TRBV16 and J usage is TRBJ1-1; possible D gene TRBD1, 6 bases. Germline-derived CDR1 and CDR2 are KGHSY and FQNENV. Deletions cut 4 bases from V and 4 bases from J, with 13 bases between. The length of the CDR3 is 14 residues.